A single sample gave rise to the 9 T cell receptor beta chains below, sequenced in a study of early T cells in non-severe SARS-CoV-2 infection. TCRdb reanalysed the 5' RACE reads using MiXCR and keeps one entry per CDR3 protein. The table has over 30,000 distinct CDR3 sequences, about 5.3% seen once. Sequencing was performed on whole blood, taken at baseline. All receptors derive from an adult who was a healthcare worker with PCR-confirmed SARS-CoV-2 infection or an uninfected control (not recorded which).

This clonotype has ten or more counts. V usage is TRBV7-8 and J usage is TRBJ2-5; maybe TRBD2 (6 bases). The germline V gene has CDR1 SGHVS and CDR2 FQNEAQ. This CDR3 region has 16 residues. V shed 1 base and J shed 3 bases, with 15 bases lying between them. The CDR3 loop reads CASSLGSGTGEETQYF. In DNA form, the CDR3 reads TGTGCCAGCAGCTTAGGCTCCGGGACGGGGGAAGAGACCCAGTACTTC. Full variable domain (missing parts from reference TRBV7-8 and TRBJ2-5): GAGVSQSPRYKVAKRGQDVALRCDPISGHVSLFWYQQALGQGPEFLTYFQNEAQLDKSGLPSDRFFAERPEGSVSTLKIQRTQQEDSAVYLCASSLGSGTGEETQYFGPGTRLLVL.

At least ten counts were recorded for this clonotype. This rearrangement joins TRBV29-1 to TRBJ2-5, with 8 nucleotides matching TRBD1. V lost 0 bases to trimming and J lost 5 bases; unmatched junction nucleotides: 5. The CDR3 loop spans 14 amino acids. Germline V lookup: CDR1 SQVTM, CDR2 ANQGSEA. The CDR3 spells CSVEDYRGRETQYF. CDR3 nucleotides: TGCAGCGTTGAAGATTACAGGGGGAGGGAGACCCAGTACTTC.

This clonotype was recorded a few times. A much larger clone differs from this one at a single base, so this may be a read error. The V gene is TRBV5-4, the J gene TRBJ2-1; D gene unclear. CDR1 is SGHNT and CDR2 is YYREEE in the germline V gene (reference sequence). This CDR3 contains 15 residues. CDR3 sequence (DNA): TGTGTCAGCAGCGTGGGTGGTTTGGGGTACAATGAGCAGTTCTTC. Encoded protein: CVSSVGGLGYNEQFF.

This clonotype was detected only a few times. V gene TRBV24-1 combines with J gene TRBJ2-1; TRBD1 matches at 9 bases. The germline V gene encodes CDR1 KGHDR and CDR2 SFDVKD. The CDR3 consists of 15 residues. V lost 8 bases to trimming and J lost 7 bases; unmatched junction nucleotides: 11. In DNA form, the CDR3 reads TGTGCCACCACCCCCTCCGGGACAGGGAGGAATGAGCAGTTCTTC. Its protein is CATTPSGTGRNEQFF.

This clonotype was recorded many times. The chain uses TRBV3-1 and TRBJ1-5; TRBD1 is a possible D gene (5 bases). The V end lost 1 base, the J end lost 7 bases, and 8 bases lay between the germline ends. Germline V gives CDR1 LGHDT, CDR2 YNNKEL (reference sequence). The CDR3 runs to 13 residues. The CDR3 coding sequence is TGTGCCAGCAGCCAAGCAGGGCACCAGCCCCAGCATTTT. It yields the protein CASSQAGHQPQHF.

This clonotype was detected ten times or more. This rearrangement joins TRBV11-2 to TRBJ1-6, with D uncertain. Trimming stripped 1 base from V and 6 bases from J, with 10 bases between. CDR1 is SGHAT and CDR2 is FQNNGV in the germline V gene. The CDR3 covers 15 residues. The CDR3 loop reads CASSLAGDFNSPLHF. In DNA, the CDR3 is TGTGCCAGCAGCTTAGCCGGGGATTTTAATTCACCCCTCCACTTT.

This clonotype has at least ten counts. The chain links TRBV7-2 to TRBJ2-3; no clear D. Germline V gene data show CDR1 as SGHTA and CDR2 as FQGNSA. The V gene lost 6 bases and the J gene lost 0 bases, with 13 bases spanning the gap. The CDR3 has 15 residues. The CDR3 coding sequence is TGTGCCAGCAGGTCGAGTTCCCATAGCACAGATACGCAGTATTTT. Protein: CASRSSSHSTDTQYF.

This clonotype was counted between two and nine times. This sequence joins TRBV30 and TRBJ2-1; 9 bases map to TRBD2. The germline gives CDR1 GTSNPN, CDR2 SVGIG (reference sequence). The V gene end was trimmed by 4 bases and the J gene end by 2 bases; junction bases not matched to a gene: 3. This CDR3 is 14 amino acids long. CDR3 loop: CAWTLAGPYNEQFF. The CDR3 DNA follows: TGTGCCTGGACCCTAGCGGGGCCCTACAATGAGCAGTTCTTC.

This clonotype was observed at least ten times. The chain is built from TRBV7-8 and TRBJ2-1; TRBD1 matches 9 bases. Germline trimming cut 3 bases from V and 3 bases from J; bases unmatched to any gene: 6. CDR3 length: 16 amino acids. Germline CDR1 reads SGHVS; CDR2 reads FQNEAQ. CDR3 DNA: TGTGCCAGCAGCTTTGCGGACAGGGGACTCTACAATGAGCAGTTCTTC. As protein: CASSFADRGLYNEQFF.